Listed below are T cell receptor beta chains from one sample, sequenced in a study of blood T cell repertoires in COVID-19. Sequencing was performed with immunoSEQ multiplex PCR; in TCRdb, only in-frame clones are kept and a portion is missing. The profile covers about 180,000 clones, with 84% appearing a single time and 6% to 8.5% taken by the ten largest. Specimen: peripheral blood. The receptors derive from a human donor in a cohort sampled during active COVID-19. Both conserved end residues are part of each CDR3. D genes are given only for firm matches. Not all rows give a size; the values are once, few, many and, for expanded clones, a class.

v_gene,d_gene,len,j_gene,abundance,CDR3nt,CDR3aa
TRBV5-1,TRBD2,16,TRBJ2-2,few,TGCGCCAGCAGCAGGGGACTAGCGGGGAACACCGGGGAGCTGTTTTTT,CASSRGLAGNTGELFF
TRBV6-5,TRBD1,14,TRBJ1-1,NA,TGTGCCAGCAGTTACGGCCAGGGGACAGTTGAAGCTTTCTTT,CASSYGQGTVEAFF
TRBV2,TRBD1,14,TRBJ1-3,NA,TGTGCCAGCATGGACAGGGCCTCTGGAAACACCATATATTTT,CASMDRASGNTIYF
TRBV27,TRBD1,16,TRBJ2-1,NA,TGTGCCAGCAGTTTATTCGAGGGGGCGACCTACAATGAGCAGTTCTTC,CASSLFEGATYNEQFF
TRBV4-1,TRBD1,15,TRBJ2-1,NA,TGCGCCAGCAGCCAAGGACAGGGGGGCTACAATGAGCAGTTCTTC,CASSQGQGGYNEQFF
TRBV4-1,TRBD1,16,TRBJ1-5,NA,TGCGCCAGCAGCCACCTTGACAGGGGGGACAATCAGCCCCAGCATTTT,CASSHLDRGDNQPQHF
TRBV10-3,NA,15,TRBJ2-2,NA,TGTGCCATCATGGGAGGACCCGCGAACACCGGGGAGCTGTTTTTT,CAIMGGPANTGELFF
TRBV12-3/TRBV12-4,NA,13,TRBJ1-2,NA,TGTGCCAGCACCTTGTTCGGGGGGCGAGGCTACACCTTC,CASTLFGGRGYTF
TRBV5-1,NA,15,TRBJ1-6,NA,TGCGCCAGCAGCTTGGACCCCGGGGAGGGCTCACCCCTCCACTTT,CASSLDPGEGSPLHF
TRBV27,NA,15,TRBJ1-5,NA,TGTGCCAGCAGTTGGTCCGGGCGGGCCAATCAGCCCCAGCATTTT,CASSWSGRANQPQHF
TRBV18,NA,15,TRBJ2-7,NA,TGTGCCAGCTCACAGGCCCAGGGCTCACTCTACGAGCAGTACTTC,CASSQAQGSLYEQYF
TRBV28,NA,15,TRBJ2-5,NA,TGTGCCAGCAGTTTTTCTGGGGAAAGGGGAGAGACCCAGTACTTC,CASSFSGERGETQYF
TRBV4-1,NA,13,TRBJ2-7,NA,TGCGCCAGCAGCCACGTAGGAGGGACCGAGCAGTACTTC,CASSHVGGTEQYF
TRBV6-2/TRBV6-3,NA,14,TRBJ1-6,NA,TGTGCCAGCAGCCTGACTGGGTCGAATTCACCCCTCCACTTT,CASSLTGSNSPLHF
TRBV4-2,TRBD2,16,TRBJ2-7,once,TGTGCCAGCAGCCAAGAACTTTGGGGGGGGATCTACGAGCAGTACTTC,CASSQELWGGIYEQYF
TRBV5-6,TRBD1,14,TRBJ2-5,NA,TGTGCCAGCAGCTTCCCGACAGGGCAAGAGACCCAGTACTTC,CASSFPTGQETQYF